The clone carrying this T cell receptor beta chain was recorded a few times. Its target is unknown. This sample is part of a study of cytomegalovirus exposure and HLA in healthy donors. At the level of the study: The 120 validation repertoires were produced on the same platform as the 550 to 750 repertoires of the first cohort. This was reported in a later analysis.

Sequencing used immunoSEQ multiplex PCR; TCRdb keeps in-frame clones, though not all of them. This repertoire shows some 190,000 clones, roughly 86% found once; its top ten account for around 7.2%. Study-level findings and limits: Cytomegalovirus-associated status was assigned to about 170 TCR beta chains. TCR clusters originating in the first cohort tended to co-occur in the roughly 120 validation repertoires, according to a later analysis. Reported performance of the classifier showed diagnosis of cytomegalovirus status with high specificity and sensitivity.

This CDR3 is 14 amino acids long. Germline CDR1 reads ENHRY; CDR2 reads SYGVKD. Unmatched junction bases numbered 3, after V lost 0 bases and J lost 6 bases. This chain connects TRBV10-3 to TRBJ1-1; 8 bases line up with TRBD1. The TCR comes from a man aged 30 to 39 in good health and CMV-seropositive. The sequenced sample was PBMCs. The CDR3 nucleotides are TGTGCCATCAGTGAGTCCGGGACAGGAGCTGAAGCTTTCTTT. Its protein is CAISESGTGAEAFF.